This record looks at one T cell receptor (beta chain) sequence and its context. Germline lookup yields CDR1 MNHEY and CDR2 SMNVEV (reference sequence). The V gene lost 1 base and the J gene lost 8 bases, with 14 bases spanning the gap. There are 15 residues in the CDR3. Libraries from naive CD8 cells were generated from roughly 21,000 to 960,000 sorted cells (with 10%, 30% or 50% RNA). The sorting of naive CD8 T cells used the CD8+CD4-CCR7+CD45RA+ phenotype. These data are taken from a study of molecular identifiers for immune sequencing clone quantification. Overall study context: Within a replicate experiment, RNA obtained from either approximately 20,000 or 98,000 naive CD8 cells was divided into five aliquots, and four of those aliquots were then sequenced.

The use of previously described methods and listed TCR primers produced the bulk TCR libraries. One entry per CDR3 protein, called by TCRdb with MiXCR from the PCR reads. The table has 550,000 to 750,000 distinct CDR3 sequences, just under 20% seen once; the top ten hold around 0.86%. The sequence was collected from a human donor in good health. Some libraries in this study had Jurkat cell RNA spiked in. The genes are TRBV27 and TRBJ1-4, with no clear D. Material: naive CD8+ T cells from blood, with Jurkat cell RNA spiked in. Subset defined: FACS-sorted CD8+CD4-CCR7+CD45RA+ naive T cells. CDR3 in DNA: TGTGCCAGCAGTTTATTTTCCCAACCCGGGGAAAAACTGTTTTTT. It codes for CASSLFSQPGEKLFF.